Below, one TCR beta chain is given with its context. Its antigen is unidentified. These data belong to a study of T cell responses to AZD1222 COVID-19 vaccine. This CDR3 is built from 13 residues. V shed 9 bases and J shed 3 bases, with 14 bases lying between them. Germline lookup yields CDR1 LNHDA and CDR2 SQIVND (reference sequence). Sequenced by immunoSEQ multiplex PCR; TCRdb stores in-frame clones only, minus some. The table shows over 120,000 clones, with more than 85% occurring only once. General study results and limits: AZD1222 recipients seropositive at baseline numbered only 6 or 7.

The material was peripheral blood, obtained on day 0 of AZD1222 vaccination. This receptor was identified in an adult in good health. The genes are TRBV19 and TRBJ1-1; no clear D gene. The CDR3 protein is CASRNPGYTEAFF. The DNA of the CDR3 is TGTGCCAGCCGAAACCCCGGATACACTGAAGCTTTCTTT.